Listed here are 2 T cell receptor beta chains from one sample, sequenced in a study of blood T cell repertoires in COVID-19. The assay was immunoSEQ multiplex PCR, and TCRdb's table has in-frame clones only and misses some. The table includes fewer than 700,000 clones, about 89% detected once. The sample consisted of peripheral blood. All receptors come from a woman aged 45 to 65 with COVID-19, enrolled during active disease.

Only one count was recorded for this clone. This rearrangement joins TRBV11-2 to TRBJ2-7; 7 bases map to TRBD1. The V gene's germline CDR1 is SGHAT and CDR2 FQNNGV. This CDR3 contains 15 residues. Losses at the gene ends were 1 base for V and 7 bases for J; bases not matched to a gene: 10. CDR3 coding DNA: TGTGCCAGCAGCTTAGGGGGGACAGCGGCTAGGGAGCAGTACTTC. This translates into CASSLGGTAAREQYF.

The chain combines TRBV5-5 with TRBJ2-3; no definite D call. The CDR3 is made up of 15 amino acids. CDR1 is SGHKS, CDR2 YYEKEE, per germline (reference sequence). The V and J ends lost 0 bases and 2 bases respectively, with 10 bases between them. In DNA form, the CDR3 reads TGTGCCAGCAGCTTGGCCCTAATCATCACAGATACGCAGTATTTT. Translating it yields CASSLALIITDTQYF.